This TCR beta chain was recorded in a study of molecular identifiers for immune sequencing clone quantification. At the level of the study: For replicates, RNA isolated from approximately 22,000 or 94,000 naive CD8 cells was divided into five portions, of which four were sequenced. Study-level points and caveats: Highly expanded clone sizes could end up underestimated if a barcode were shared by identical TCR molecules. The share of molecules held by clones above 20 RNA copies was over 97% in effector cells and under 1% in naive cells.

Each CDR3 protein gets one entry after TCRdb re-called the PCR reads with MiXCR. The data contain about 640,000 distinct CDR3 sequences, less than 20% of them singletons. This CDR3 contains 16 residues. CDR1 is SGHVS, CDR2 FNYEAQ, per germline. The J segment lost 1 base and the V segment lost 3 bases, leaving 6 bases of the junction unmatched. There are many counts of this clonotype. Its antigen is not known. Sequencing was performed on naive CD8+ T cells from blood, with Jurkat cell RNA spiked in. The subset is: FACS-sorted CD8+CD4-CCR7+CD45RA+ naive T cells. The sequence derives from a human donor in good health. Some libraries in this study had Jurkat cell RNA spiked in. The V gene is TRBV7-6, the J gene TRBJ2-3, with 8 bases that match TRBD1. DNA of the CDR3: TGTGCCAGCAGCTTTCCCGACAGGGGCGGCACAGATACGCAGTATTTT. It codes for CASSFPDRGGTDTQYF.